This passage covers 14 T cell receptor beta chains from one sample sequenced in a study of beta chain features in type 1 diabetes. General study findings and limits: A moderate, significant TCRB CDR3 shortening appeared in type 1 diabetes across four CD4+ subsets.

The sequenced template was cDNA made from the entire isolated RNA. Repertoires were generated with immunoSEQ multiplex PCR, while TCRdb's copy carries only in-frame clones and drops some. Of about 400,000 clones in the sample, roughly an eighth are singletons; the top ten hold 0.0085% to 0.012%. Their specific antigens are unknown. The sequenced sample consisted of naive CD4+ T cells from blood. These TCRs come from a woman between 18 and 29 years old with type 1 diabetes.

CDR3 amino acids: CASSSGSGNQPQHF. The DNA of the CDR3 is TGTGCCAGCAGCTCGGGTTCCGGGAATCAGCCCCAGCATTTT. The chain uses TRBV7-9 and TRBJ1-5; D uncertain. Germline CDR1 is SEHNR and CDR2 is FQNEAQ (reference sequence). V lost 4 bases and J lost 4, with 11 bases in between. This CDR3 has 14 amino acids.

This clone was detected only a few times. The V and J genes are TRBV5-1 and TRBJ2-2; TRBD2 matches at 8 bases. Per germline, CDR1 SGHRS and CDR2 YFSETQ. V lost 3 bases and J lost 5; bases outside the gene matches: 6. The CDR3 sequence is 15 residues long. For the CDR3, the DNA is TGCGCCAGCAGCTCGGGAGCGGGGGATACCGGGGAGCTGTTTTTT. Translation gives CASSSGAGDTGELFF.

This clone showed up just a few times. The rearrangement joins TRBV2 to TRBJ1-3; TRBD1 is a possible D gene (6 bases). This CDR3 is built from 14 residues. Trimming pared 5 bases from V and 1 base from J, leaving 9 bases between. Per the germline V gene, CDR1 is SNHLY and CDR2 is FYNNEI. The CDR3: CASSIRGSGNTIYF. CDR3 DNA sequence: TGTGCCAGCAGTATCAGGGGATCTGGAAACACCATATATTTT.

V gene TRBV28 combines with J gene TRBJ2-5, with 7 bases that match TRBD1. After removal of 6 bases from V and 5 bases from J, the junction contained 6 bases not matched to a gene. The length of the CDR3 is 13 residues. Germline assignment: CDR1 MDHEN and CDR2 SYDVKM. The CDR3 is CASRTGVHETQYF. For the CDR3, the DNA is TGTGCCAGCAGAACAGGGGTTCACGAGACCCAGTACTTC.

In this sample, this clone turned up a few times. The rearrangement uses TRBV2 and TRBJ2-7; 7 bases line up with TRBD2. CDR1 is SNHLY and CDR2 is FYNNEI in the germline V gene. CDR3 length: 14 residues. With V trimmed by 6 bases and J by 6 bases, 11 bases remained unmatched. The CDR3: CASSPPAGEGEQYF. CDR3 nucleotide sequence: TGTGCCAGCAGCCCCCCCGCGGGAGAAGGCGAGCAGTACTTC.

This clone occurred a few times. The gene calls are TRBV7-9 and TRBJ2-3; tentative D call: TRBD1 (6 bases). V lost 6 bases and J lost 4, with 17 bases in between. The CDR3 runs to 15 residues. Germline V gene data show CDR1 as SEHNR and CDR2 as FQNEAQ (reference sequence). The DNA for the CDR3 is TGTGCCAGCAGGCCCACAGGGCGTTCGGCAGATACGCAGTATTTT. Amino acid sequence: CASRPTGRSADTQYF.

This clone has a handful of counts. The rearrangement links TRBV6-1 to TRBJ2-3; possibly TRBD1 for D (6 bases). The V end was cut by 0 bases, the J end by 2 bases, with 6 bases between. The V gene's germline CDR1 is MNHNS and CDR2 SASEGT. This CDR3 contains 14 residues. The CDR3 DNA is TGTGCCAGCAGTGAAGCGGGGGCCACAGATACGCAGTATTTT. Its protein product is CASSEAGATDTQYF.

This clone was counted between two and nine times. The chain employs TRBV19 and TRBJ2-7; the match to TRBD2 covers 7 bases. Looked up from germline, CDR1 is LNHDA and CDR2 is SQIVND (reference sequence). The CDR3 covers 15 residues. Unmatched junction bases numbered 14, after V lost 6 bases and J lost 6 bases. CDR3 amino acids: CASSLGARGTGEQYF. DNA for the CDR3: TGTGCCAGTAGCCTCGGGGCGCGGGGGACTGGCGAGCAGTACTTC.

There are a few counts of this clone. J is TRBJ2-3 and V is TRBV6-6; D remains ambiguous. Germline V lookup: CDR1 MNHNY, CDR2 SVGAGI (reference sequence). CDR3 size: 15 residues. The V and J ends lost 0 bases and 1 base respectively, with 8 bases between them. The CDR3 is CASSYSIGRTDTQYF. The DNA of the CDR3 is TGTGCCAGCAGTTACTCGATCGGTCGCACAGATACGCAGTATTTT.

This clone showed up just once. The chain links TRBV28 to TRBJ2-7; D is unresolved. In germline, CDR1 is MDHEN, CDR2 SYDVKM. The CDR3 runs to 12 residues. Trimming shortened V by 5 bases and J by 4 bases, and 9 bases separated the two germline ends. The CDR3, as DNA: TGTGCCAGCAGTCCGCCGACTTACGAGCAGTACTTC. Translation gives CASSPPTYEQYF.

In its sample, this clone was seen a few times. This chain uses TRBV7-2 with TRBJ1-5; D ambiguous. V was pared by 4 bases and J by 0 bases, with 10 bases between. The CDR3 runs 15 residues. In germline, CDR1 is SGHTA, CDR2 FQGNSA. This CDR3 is CASSSLMNSNQPQHF. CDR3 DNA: TGTGCCAGCAGCTCACTGATGAATAGCAATCAGCCCCAGCATTTT.

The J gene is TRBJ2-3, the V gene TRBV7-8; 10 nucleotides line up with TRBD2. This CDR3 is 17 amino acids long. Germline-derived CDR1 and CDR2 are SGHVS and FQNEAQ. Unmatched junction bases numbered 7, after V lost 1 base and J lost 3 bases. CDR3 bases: TGTGCCAGCAGCTTAGGGGTAGCGGGAGGCCTGACAGATACGCAGTATTTT. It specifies CASSLGVAGGLTDTQYF.

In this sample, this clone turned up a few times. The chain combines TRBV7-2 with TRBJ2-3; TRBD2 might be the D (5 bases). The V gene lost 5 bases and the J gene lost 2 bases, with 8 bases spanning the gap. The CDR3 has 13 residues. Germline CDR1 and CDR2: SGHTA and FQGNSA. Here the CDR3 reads CASSPGNTDTQYF. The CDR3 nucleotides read TGTGCCAGCAGCCCCGGGAACACAGATACGCAGTATTTT.

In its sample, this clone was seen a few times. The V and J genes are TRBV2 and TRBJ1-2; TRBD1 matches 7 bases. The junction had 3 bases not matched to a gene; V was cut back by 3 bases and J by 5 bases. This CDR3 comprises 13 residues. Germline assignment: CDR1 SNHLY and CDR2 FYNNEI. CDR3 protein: CASSDRGAYGYTF. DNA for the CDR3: TGTGCCAGCAGTGACAGGGGGGCTTATGGCTACACCTTC.